This entry features one T cell receptor beta chain sequence. The data were obtained in a study of blood T cells in healthy people across ages. For the second PCR, which ran for roughly 6 to 12 cycles, a sample-barcoded 5' primer and a J-beta primer mix were used. TCRdb recomputed calls from the 5' RACE reads with MiXCR, one row per CDR3 protein. The sample lists some 560,000 distinct CDR3 sequences, around a quarter seen once, with 3.6% in the top ten. V was pared by 5 bases and J by 0 bases, with 10 bases between. This CDR3 is 14 amino acids long. Germline V gives CDR1 SGHVS, CDR2 FQNEAQ. The same sample was also used in a study of T cells of mothers and their children.

This TCR derives from a boy under 10 years old in good health. This chain joins TRBV7-8 and TRBJ1-1, with D possibly TRBD1 on 5 matching bases. Specimen: blood. The CDR3 bases are TGTGCCAGCAGCCAGACAGAGATGAACACTGAAGCTTTCTTT. Its protein product is CASSQTEMNTEAFF.